This entry lists 23 T cell receptor beta chains sequenced from one sample in a study of T cells in Graves' hyperthyroidism and ophthalmopathy. There were TCR beta CDR3 regions amplified from RNA transcripts. During a first-round RT-PCR of the TCR CDR3, the HTBI primer set was used. TCRdb fed the multiplex PCR reads into MiXCR, producing one record per CDR3 protein. The data show approximately 400,000 distinct CDR3 sequences, with roughly 14% seen just once and around 20% held by the top ten. The sample taken for sequencing was blood. Source of these receptors: a man younger than 40 with Graves' hyperthyroidism that later progressed to Graves' ophthalmopathy.

J is TRBJ1-5 and V is TRBV4-1; D call uncertain. There are 15 residues in the CDR3. V gave up 0 bases and J gave up 3 bases, with 9 bases separating them. Germline V gene data show CDR1 as MGHRA and CDR2 as YSYEKL. The CDR3 DNA is TGCGCCAGCAGCCAAGATTGGGAATCCAATCAGCCCCAGCATTTT. It yields the protein CASSQDWESNQPQHF.

This clonotype has only a few counts. The chain has TRBV7-8 and TRBJ2-3, with 8 nucleotides matching TRBD2. CDR1 SGHVS and CDR2 FQNEAQ come from the germline V gene. CDR3 length equals 15 residues. The trim removed 1 base at V and 6 bases at J, leaving 6 bases unmatched. The CDR3 region is CASSLGGGLGDTQYF. DNA for the CDR3: TGTGCCAGCAGCTTAGGCGGGGGGCTTGGGGATACGCAGTATTTT.

There are many counts of this clonotype. J is TRBJ1-1 and V is TRBV28; the match to TRBD1 covers 8 bases. CDR1 is MDHEN and CDR2 is SYDVKM in the germline V gene. V shed 2 bases and J 6 bases; nucleotides not matched to a gene: 8. The CDR3 sequence is 15 residues long. The CDR3 is CASSLGDRRMAEAFF. The CDR3 nucleotides read TGTGCCAGCAGTTTAGGGGACAGGCGTATGGCTGAAGCTTTCTTT.

This clonotype has just a few counts. V and J are TRBV12-3 or TRBV12-4 and TRBJ2-3; weak D call: TRBD1 (5 bases). This CDR3 has 14 residues. Trimming cost V 2 bases and J 6 bases, with 12 bases left between them. The CDR3 sequence is CASSLSGLWDTQYF. CDR3 nucleotides: TGTGCCAGCAGTTTATCAGGGCTCTGGGATACGCAGTATTTT.

This clonotype occurred a few times. V and J are TRBV10-3 and TRBJ2-4; unclear D gene. CDR3 length: 13 amino acids. The V gene lost 11 bases and the J gene lost 2 bases, with 13 bases spanning the gap. Germline CDR1 is ENHRY and CDR2 is SYGVKD. CDR3 nucleotide sequence: TGTGCCGCCCAGGAAGCGACCAAAAACATTCAGTACTTC. Protein sequence: CAAQEATKNIQYF.

This clonotype was counted ten times or more. CDR3 coding DNA: TGCAGTGCTAGAGGGCTGAGCTCCTATAATTCACCCCTCCACTTT. Translated, it gives CSARGLSSYNSPLHF. The chain carries TRBV20-1 and TRBJ1-6; D is unresolved. CDR1 and CDR2 (germline): DFQATT, SNEGSKA (reference sequence). The CDR3 runs 15 residues. Trimming removed 1 base at V and 0 bases at J, with 7 bases between.

This clonotype was observed at least ten times. The chain combines TRBV14 with TRBJ2-5; no clear D. The CDR3 is 14 amino acids. V was shortened by 4 bases and J by 4 bases, with 13 bases between the two germline ends. Germline CDR1 reads SGHDN; CDR2 reads FVKESK. The DNA of the CDR3 is TGTGCCAGCAGCCTCCTGGACGGTGTAGAGACCCAGTACTTC. Amino acid sequence: CASSLLDGVETQYF.

This clonotype came up many times. The V call is TRBV10-3, the J call TRBJ1-5; 7 nucleotides match TRBD1. Germline V lookup: CDR1 ENHRY, CDR2 SYGVKD. CDR3 length: 14 amino acids. The V segment lost 3 bases and the J segment 4 bases; nucleotides outside the gene matches: 3. CDR3 DNA: TGTGCCATCAGTGATTCAGGGGGGAATCAGCCCCAGCATTTT. It is translated as CAISDSGGNQPQHF.

This clonotype was seen repeatedly, ten times or more. This sequence joins TRBV28 and TRBJ2-3; D is uncertain. CDR3 length: 11 amino acids. V dropped 8 bases and J dropped 4 bases, with 7 bases sitting between them. The germline CDR1 and CDR2 sequences are MDHEN and SYDVKM. Written as DNA, the CDR3 is TGTGCCAGCGGCTGGCCAGATACGCAGTATTTT. It encodes CASGWPDTQYF.

In its sample, this clonotype was seen many times. The chain employs TRBV30 and TRBJ2-7, with 9 nucleotides matching TRBD1. The CDR3 is 13 residues long. Trimming removed 3 bases from V and 2 bases from J; junction bases left unmatched: 2. The germline V gene encodes CDR1 GTSNPN and CDR2 SVGIG (reference sequence). The CDR3 loop reads CAWSWTGAYEQYF. Written as DNA, the CDR3 is TGTGCCTGGAGCTGGACAGGGGCCTACGAGCAGTACTTC.

The V and J genes are TRBV19 and TRBJ2-3; D might be TRBD1 (5 bases). CDR3 size: 14 residues. Per germline, CDR1 LNHDA and CDR2 SQIVND (reference sequence). The V end was cut by 7 bases, the J end by 3 bases, with 14 bases between. The CDR3 loop is CASIQNPGTDTQYF. CDR3 bases: TGTGCCAGTATCCAAAATCCAGGGACAGATACGCAGTATTTT.

This clonotype was picked up many times. V gene TRBV28 combines with J gene TRBJ1-5, with D possibly TRBD1 on 6 matching bases. Germline-derived CDR1 and CDR2 are MDHEN and SYDVKM. Trimming stripped 2 bases from V and 4 bases from J, with 12 bases between. The length of the CDR3 is 15 residues. DNA for the CDR3: TGTGCCAGCAGTTTAGAGGACAGACGAAATCAGCCCCAGCATTTT. This codes for CASSLEDRRNQPQHF.

A word on this clonotype: A much larger clone differs by one base, so this may be a read error. The chain has TRBV11-2 and TRBJ2-7, with D maybe TRBD2 (5 bases). Trimming took off 6 bases at V and 2 bases at J, with 20 bases between the two ends. Germline loops: CDR1 SGHAT, CDR2 FQNNGV. CDR3 length equals 16 residues. CDR3 coding DNA: TGTGCCAGCAGTCCCCGAGGGTATGGAAGCCCCTACGAGCAGTACTTC. The encoded protein is CASSPRGYGSPYEQYF.

This sequence joins TRBV27 and TRBJ1-4; D unresolved. The CDR3 loop spans 11 amino acids. Trimming left V 7 bases short and J 6 bases short, with 6 bases between. Germline CDR1 is MNHEY and CDR2 is SMNVEV (reference sequence). The CDR3 here is CASTPHEKLFF. Here the CDR3 DNA reads TGTGCCAGCACCCCCCATGAAAAACTGTTTTTT.

The sample holds many counts of this clonotype. The genes are TRBV6-1 and TRBJ2-7; D is perhaps TRBD2 (6 bases). V lost 11 bases and J 6 bases, leaving 20 bases between the germline ends. The CDR3 is made up of 13 amino acids. Germline V gene lookup returns CDR1 MNHNS and CDR2 SASEGT. CDR3 amino acids: CALEGTLPGEQYF. The CDR3 DNA follows: TGTGCCCTGGAGGGGACTCTCCCTGGCGAGCAGTACTTC.

Many counts were recorded for this clonotype. The chain links TRBV29-1 to TRBJ1-1, with D unclear. Trimming removed 2 bases at V and 5 bases at J, with 12 bases between. This CDR3 region has 13 residues. Germline V lookup: CDR1 SQVTM, CDR2 ANQGSEA. CDR3 in DNA: TGCAGCGTTGAAAACAACGCGGGGACTGAAGCTTTCTTT. It codes for CSVENNAGTEAFF.

The table lists this clonotype with many counts. The chain links TRBV5-1 to TRBJ1-1; perhaps TRBD1 as D (5 bases). V gave up 0 bases and J gave up 3 bases, with 9 bases separating them. This CDR3 has 14 amino acids. Germline lookup yields CDR1 SGHRS and CDR2 YFSETQ. CDR3 nucleotide sequence: TGCGCCAGCAGCTTGGAGGGGAGGGACACTGAAGCTTTCTTT. It translates to CASSLEGRDTEAFF.

Regarding this clonotype: A much larger clone is a single base away; this may be a read error. The V and J genes are TRBV12-3 or TRBV12-4 and TRBJ1-6; maybe TRBD1 (5 bases). The CDR3 sequence is 14 residues long. The CDR3 loop is CASSLTRVNSPPHF. The CDR3 DNA reads TGTGCCAGCAGTTTAACCAGGGTTAATTCACCCCCCCACTTT.

This clonotype came up a few times. The chain links TRBV7-2 to TRBJ1-3; no reliable D call. The CDR3 runs to 18 residues. The ends were cut back, 1 base at V and 0 bases at J, with 16 bases in the middle. From germline, CDR1 is SGHTA and CDR2 FQGNSA. The CDR3 sequence is CASSLESGLADSGNTIYF. DNA for the CDR3: TGTGCCAGCAGCTTAGAAAGCGGGTTGGCGGACTCTGGAAACACCATATATTTT.

This clonotype has more than one count but fewer than ten. This CDR3 is CASSAGTGSGSYEQYF. The CDR3 DNA reads as TGTGCCAGCAGCGCCGGGACAGGGTCAGGCTCCTACGAGCAGTACTTC. The V call is TRBV9, the J call TRBJ2-7, with TRBD1 matching over 9 bases. V lost 3 bases and J lost 0; bases outside the gene matches: 7. This CDR3 has 16 residues. Germline V gene data show CDR1 as SGDLS and CDR2 as YYNGEE.

The chain has TRBV2 and TRBJ2-2; D is perhaps TRBD1 (6 bases). Germline CDR1 is SNHLY and CDR2 is FYNNEI. The CDR3 runs to 14 residues. The germline V and J ends were trimmed by 6 bases and 6 bases, with 14 bases remaining between them. CDR3 loop: CASRNRVGAGELFF. CDR3 nucleotide sequence: TGTGCCAGCAGGAACAGGGTAGGCGCCGGGGAGCTGTTTTTT.

A few counts support this clonotype. The chain links TRBV5-6 to TRBJ1-2; D might be TRBD1 (5 bases). The length of the CDR3 is 15 residues. Germline CDR1 SGHDT, CDR2 YYEEEE. V lost 5 bases to trimming and J lost 3 bases, with 17 bases between them. In nucleotides, the CDR3 is TGTGCCAGCAGGTCTTCCATCAGGGATGACTATGGCTACACCTTC. Translated, it gives CASRSSIRDDYGYTF.

This clonotype was observed many times. V and J are TRBV12-3 or TRBV12-4 and TRBJ1-6; perhaps TRBD1 as D (5 bases). The V and J ends lost 5 bases and 6 bases respectively, with 17 bases between them. The CDR3 is 16 residues long. Here the CDR3 reads CASSRGFGTPNSPLHF. The CDR3 DNA is TGTGCCAGCAGTAGGGGTTTTGGGACTCCTAATTCACCCCTCCACTTT.